These 3 T cell receptor beta chains came from one sample sequenced in a study of Graves' ophthalmopathy and Graves' hyperthyroidism (dated by TCRdb to the late 2010s). Sequenced using an Illumina HiSeq 2000. For repertoire sequencing, the TCR beta CDR3 regions were amplified from RNA transcripts. The first round was an RT-PCR using HTBI primers with the Qiagen OneStep RT-PCR kit, and this first round was followed by a second-round multiplex PCR, then size selection and purification. Clones were called with MiXCR by TCRdb after fastp trimmed the public reads at Q25, and only in-frame beta chains were retained. Identical CDR3 proteins give one entry, which carries the most common genes and DNA. A total of a few hundred thousand distinct CDR3 sequences appear in this sample, around a fifth of them only once. Approximately 40% of the sample belongs to the ten largest clones. Sequenced input: peripheral blood. All receptors derive from a woman aged 45-65 years with Graves' ophthalmopathy. Donor details come from another sample of the same person, matched by shared clones.

This clonotype was found many times. This rearrangement joins TRBV12-3 or TRBV12-4 to TRBJ2-5; 7 nucleotides match TRBD2. CDR3 length: 12 residues. V was pared by 3 bases and J by 9 bases, with 4 bases of the junction left unmatched. DNA for the CDR3: TGTGCCAGCAGTTTGACCCGGGAGGCCCAGTACTTC. Translated: CASSLTREAQYF.

Many counts were recorded for this clonotype. V and J are TRBV30 and TRBJ2-7, with no clear D. Germline-derived CDR1 and CDR2 are GTSNPN and SVGIG (reference sequence). This CDR3 is 11 amino acids long. V was clipped by 0 bases and J by 4 bases, with 4 bases between them. The chain's CDR3 is CAWSVQYEQYF. CDR3 nucleotides: TGTGCCTGGAGTGTCCAATACGAGCAGTACTTC. The full variable domain, in which reference TRBV30 and TRBJ2-7 provide the parts outside the CDR3, is SQTIHQWPATLVQPVGSPLSLECTVEGTSNPNLYWYRQAAGRGLQLLFYSVGIGQISSEVPQNLSASRPQDRQFILSSKKLLLSDSGFYLCAWSVQYEQYFGPGTRLTVT.

This clonotype was seen at least ten times. The gene calls are TRBV19 and TRBJ1-5; TRBD1 aligns across 7 bases. This CDR3 region has 14 residues. The J segment lost 6 bases and the V segment lost 5 bases, leaving 7 bases of the junction unmatched. Looked up from germline, CDR1 is LNHDA and CDR2 is SQIVND (reference sequence). CDR3 in amino acids: CASSHTGESQPQHF. The DNA for the CDR3 is TGTGCCAGTAGTCACACAGGGGAGAGTCAGCCCCAGCATTTT.